A single sample gave rise to the 11 T cell receptor beta chains below, sequenced in a study of T cells in Graves' hyperthyroidism and ophthalmopathy (dated by TCRdb to between 2017 and 2020). The library was prepared using multiplex PCR. The instrument given in TCRdb is Illumina HiSeq 2000. Amplification of TCR beta CDR3 regions was carried out from RNA transcripts. For the first round of RT-PCR on the TCR CDR3, the HTBI primer set was used together with the Qiagen OneStep RT-PCR kit. TCRdb handled the public reads itself, with Q25 trimming in fastp and clone calling in MiXCR, and kept productive beta chains. Entries that share a CDR3 protein sequence are merged under the most common genes and DNA. The sample has about 600,000 distinct CDR3 sequences on record, around 16% of them singletons. The ten largest clones capture under 3.5% of the sample. The material sequenced was blood. These receptor sequences come from a middle-aged woman with Graves' ophthalmopathy.

This clonotype occurred many times. DNA for the CDR3: TGTGCCAGCAGTGCACGCCGGGACCCTTTCGCTGAGCAGTTCTTC. Amino acids: CASSARRDPFAEQFF. The J gene is TRBJ2-1, the V gene TRBV6-1; D possibly uses TRBD1 or TRBD2 (5 bases each). Per the germline V gene, CDR1 is MNHNS and CDR2 is SASEGT. This CDR3 has 15 amino acids. V lost 4 bases and J lost 9, with 19 bases in between.

This clonotype was observed many times. Mismatch with germline at one junction end may stem from a read error. The V call is TRBV6-6, the J call TRBJ2-7; tentative D call: TRBD2 (6 bases). From germline, CDR1 is MNHNY and CDR2 SVGAGI (reference sequence). The CDR3 consists of 14 residues. The CDR3 sequence is CASRYSGGADEQYF. CDR3 coding DNA: TGTGCCAGCAGGTACTCTGGAGGGGCTGACGAGCAGTACTTC.

This clonotype was seen at least ten times. The J gene is TRBJ1-3, the V gene TRBV3-1; TRBD1 is a possible D gene (6 bases). CDR3 length: 17 residues. Per the germline V gene, CDR1 is LGHDT and CDR2 is YNNKEL (reference sequence). V gave up 2 bases and J gave up 0 bases, with 14 bases separating them. As DNA, the CDR3 is TGTGCCAGCAGCCAACAGGGGTCCCCCAGCTCTGGAAACACCATATATTTT. This translates into CASSQQGSPSSGNTIYF.

This clonotype was detected only a few times. V gene TRBV6-1 combines with J gene TRBJ1-5; D gene unclear. Germline V gene lookup returns CDR1 MNHNS and CDR2 SASEGT. Trimming cost V 5 bases and J 5 bases, with 13 bases left between them. The CDR3 consists of 14 residues. The CDR3 DNA is TGTGCCAGCAGTCCGGGGTATCGCGATCAGCCCCAGCATTTT. Translation: CASSPGYRDQPQHF.

The gene calls are TRBV12-3 or TRBV12-4 and TRBJ2-3; 10 nucleotides align to TRBD2. This CDR3 comprises 16 residues. Trimming took 6 bases from V and 5 from J; bases not matched to a gene: 11. As DNA, the CDR3 is TGTGCCAGCAGCCAGACAGCGGGGGGGCCGGGAGATACGCAGTATTTT. This encodes CASSQTAGGPGDTQYF.

The chain has TRBV5-1 and TRBJ1-2; perhaps TRBD1 as D (6 bases). The V gene lost 0 bases and the J gene lost 5 bases, with 20 bases spanning the gap. CDR3 length equals 17 residues. The germline gives CDR1 SGHRS, CDR2 YFSETQ. CDR3 DNA sequence: TGCGCCAGCAGCTTGGGGACAGCGGACTTTTTCGGGTATGGCTACACCTTC. Amino acids: CASSLGTADFFGYGYTF. Full variable domain (remainder filled in from reference TRBV5-1 and TRBJ1-2): KAGVTQTPRYLIKTRGQQVTLSCSPISGHRSVSWYQQTPGQGLQFLFEYFSETQRNKGNFPGRFSGRQFSNSRSEMNVSTLELGDSALYLCASSLGTADFFGYGYTFGSGTRLTVV.

This clonotype was seen at least ten times. The rearrangement uses TRBV2 and TRBJ1-5, with D possibly matching TRBD1 (6 bases). V dropped 2 bases and J dropped 6 bases, with 20 bases sitting between them. The germline V gene has CDR1 SNHLY and CDR2 FYNNEI. The CDR3 sequence is 17 residues long. The CDR3 coding sequence is TGTGCCAGCAGTGAACGGGGGGGGGCACCGCCCCGTCAGCCCCAGCATTTT. As protein: CASSERGGAPPRQPQHF.

V is TRBV3-1 and J is TRBJ2-1; D gene uncertain. Trimming left V 2 bases short and J 6 bases short, with 8 bases between. Germline CDR1 LGHDT, CDR2 YNNKEL (reference sequence). The CDR3 consists of 13 residues. CDR3 amino acids: CASSQNRINEQFF. The CDR3 coding sequence is TGTGCCAGCAGCCAAAATAGAATCAATGAGCAGTTCTTC.

The sample holds many counts of this clonotype. V usage is TRBV11-3 and J usage is TRBJ2-1; 9 bases align to TRBD2. The CDR3 has 18 amino acids. The germline V gene encodes CDR1 SGHNT and CDR2 YENEEA. The V gene end was trimmed by 1 base and the J gene end by 7 bases; junction bases not matched to a gene: 14. The CDR3 protein is CASSLGGGVAGVRNEQFF. CDR3 nucleotides: TGTGCCAGCAGCTTAGGGGGAGGGGTAGCGGGGGTGCGGAATGAGCAGTTCTTC.

This clonotype has only a few counts. The chain recombines TRBV2 with TRBJ1-6; tentatively, D is TRBD1 (5 bases). The CDR3 is made up of 13 amino acids. Trimming left V 8 bases short and J 8 bases short, with 13 bases between. Germline V gives CDR1 SNHLY, CDR2 FYNNEI. The CDR3 region has the DNA TGTGCCAGCGGCCCAAGGGGAGATTCACCCCTCCACTTT. It yields the protein CASGPRGDSPLHF.

The CDR3 sequence: CASSLGSFVHEQFF. The CDR3 DNA reads TGTGCCAGCAGTTTAGGATCGTTTGTCCATGAGCAGTTCTTC. The chain employs TRBV12-3 or TRBV12-4 and TRBJ2-1; no firm D call. V lost 1 base and J lost 8, with 12 bases in between. The CDR3 spans 14 residues.